These T cell receptor beta chains were read from a single sample in a study of blood T cell repertoires in COVID-19. Libraries were prepared by immunoSEQ multiplex PCR; TCRdb keeps only in-frame clonotypes and omits some of them. Of some 200,000 clones listed, about 80% were seen once; the top ten hold 3% to 3.5%. Sequencing was carried out using peripheral blood. Source of these receptors: a woman aged 25-40 years who had recovered from COVID-19. Both conserved end residues are part of each CDR3. The D gene is left open where the match is weak. Only some rows state a clone size, as once, few, many or a class for expanded clones.

>TRBJ1-4|once|TRBV24-1|-
CATSGSQPNEKLFF
TGTGCCACCAGTGGTTCACAGCCTAATGAAAAACTGTTTTTT
>TRBJ1-2|once|TRBV6-5|TRBD1
CASNPLDRDGGYTF
TGTGCCAGCAATCCGTTGGACAGGGACGGTGGCTACACCTTC
>TRBJ2-4|-|TRBV4-1|TRBD2
CASSQPLAGEGKNIQYF
TGCGCCAGCAGCCAGCCTTTAGCGGGAGAAGGCAAAAACATTCAGTACTTC
>TRBJ1-4|-|TRBV7-9|-
CASSTDSDVNEKLFF
TGTGCCAGCAGCACCGACAGCGACGTTAATGAAAAACTGTTTTTT
>TRBJ1-2|-|TRBV5-6|TRBD1
CASSLGTGGSVLYGYTF
TGTGCCAGCAGCTTGGGAACAGGGGGTAGTGTTTTATATGGCTACACCTTC
>TRBJ2-7|few|TRBV24-1|-
CARQQGANEQYF
TGTGCCAGGCAACAAGGGGCGAACGAGCAGTACTTC
>TRBJ1-3|once|TRBV28|-
CASKSDFTGNTIYF
TGTGCCAGCAAATCAGACTTTACTGGAAACACCATATATTTT
>TRBJ2-5|-|TRBV18|-
CASSPSAGWETQYF
TGTGCCAGCTCACCATCTGCGGGTTGGGAGACCCAGTACTTC
>TRBJ1-2|-|TRBV27|-
CASSFVPLQNYGYTF
TGTGCCAGCAGTTTCGTACCCTTACAGAACTATGGCTACACCTTC
>TRBJ1-1|-|TRBV3-1/TRBV3-2|-
CASSQSISSTEAFF
TGTGCCAGCAGCCAATCGATTAGTTCTACTGAAGCTTTCTTT
>TRBJ2-7|-|TRBV4-1|-
CASSQGRGPREQYF
TGCGCCAGCAGCCAAGGGCGTGGGCCACGGGAGCAGTACTTC
>TRBJ2-4|-|TRBV5-1|-
CASSPGNSRQDLFQYF
TGCGCCAGCAGCCCGGGGAATAGTAGACAAGACCTGTTTCAGTACTTC
>TRBJ2-7|-|TRBV19|TRBD2
CASSKGAKTSGRPYEQYF
TGTGCCAGTAGTAAGGGGGCGAAGACTAGCGGGAGGCCCTACGAGCAGTACTTC
>TRBJ2-7|-|TRBV3-1/TRBV3-2|-
CASSQDRIDTSTYEQYF
TGTGCCAGCAGCCAAGATCGTATCGACACTTCAACCTACGAGCAGTACTTC
>TRBJ2-7|-|TRBV28|-
CATLMIGVPYEQYF
TGTGCCACCCTCATGATAGGGGTCCCCTACGAGCAGTACTTC
>TRBJ2-2|-|TRBV27|TRBD2
CASRGGREGWNTGELFF
TGTGCCAGCAGGGGGGGGCGGGAGGGCTGGAACACCGGGGAGCTGTTTTTT
>TRBJ2-1|-|TRBV5-1|TRBD2
CASSRTSGSYNEQFF
TGCGCCAGCAGCCGGACTAGCGGGAGCTACAATGAGCAGTTCTTC
>TRBJ2-7|-|TRBV27|TRBD1
CASSLLAGGSPYEQYF
TGTGCCAGCAGTTTACTTGCAGGGGGCTCTCCCTACGAGCAGTACTTC
>TRBJ1-4|-|TRBV12-3/TRBV12-4|-
CASSFVREKLFF
TGTGCCAGCAGTTTTGTTCGGGAAAAACTGTTTTTT
>TRBJ1-4|-|TRBV5-1|TRBD1
CASSLPGGTGSNEKLFF
TGCGCCAGCAGCTTACCAGGAGGGACAGGGAGTAATGAAAAACTGTTTTTT
>TRBJ2-6|-|TRBV5-1|TRBD1
CASSPGQGAGGANVLTF
TGCGCCAGCAGCCCGGGACAGGGGGCGGGAGGGGCCAACGTCCTGACTTTC
>TRBJ2-2|-|TRBV5-1|TRBD2
CASSKREGSGELFF
TGCGCCAGCAGTAAACGGGAGGGGTCCGGGGAGCTGTTTTTT
>TRBJ1-1|-|TRBV11-3|-
CASSRGGSNTEAFF
TGTGCCAGCAGCCGCGGAGGTAGTAACACTGAAGCTTTCTTT
>TRBJ2-2|-|TRBV6-4|-
CASSDSGSANTGELFF
TGTGCCAGCAGTGACTCGGGCTCAGCGAACACCGGGGAGCTGTTTTTT
>TRBJ2-1|-|TRBV24-1|-
CATRERDYNEQFF
TGTGCCACCAGGGAGAGAGACTACAATGAGCAGTTCTTC
>TRBJ2-1|-|TRBV6-5|TRBD2
CASGIAGANNEQFF
TGTGCCAGCGGTATAGCGGGAGCAAACAATGAGCAGTTCTTC
>TRBJ1-6|-|TRBV9|TRBD1
CASSEDRGRNSPLHF
TGTGCCAGCAGCGAGGACAGGGGCCGTAATTCACCCCTCCACTTT
>TRBJ2-4|-|TRBV7-9|-
CASSQFQGAKNIQYF
TGTGCCAGCAGCCAATTCCAGGGGGCCAAAAACATTCAGTACTTC
>TRBJ2-1|-|TRBV5-1|-
CASSKDRGASGRMDEQFF
TGCGCCAGCAGCAAGGACAGGGGGGCTAGCGGGAGGATGGATGAGCAGTTCTTC
>TRBJ1-1|-|TRBV6-5|TRBD1
CASRLTGAQGEAFF
TGTGCCAGCAGATTAACAGGGGCCCAGGGAGAAGCTTTCTTT
>TRBJ2-5|-|TRBV5-1|TRBD2
CASSREGAETQYF
TGCGCCAGCAGTCGGGAGGGCGCAGAGACCCAGTACTTC
>TRBJ2-3|-|TRBV29-1|-
CSFFSTDTQYF
TGCAGCTTCTTCAGCACAGATACGCAGTATTTT
>TRBJ1-1|-|TRBV5-4|-
CASSFSRGNTEAFF
TGTGCCAGCAGCTTTTCACGGGGGAACACTGAAGCTTTCTTT
>TRBJ1-4|-|TRBV28|-
CASSLRGLLEKLFF
TGTGCCAGCAGTTTAAGGGGATTACTCGAAAAACTGTTTTTT
>TRBJ1-5|-|TRBV10-3|-
CAISDYSSSNQPQHF
TGTGCCATCAGTGACTACAGCTCTAGCAATCAGCCCCAGCATTTT
>TRBJ2-7|-|TRBV11-2|TRBD2
CASRPQREGGGEQYF
TGTGCCAGCAGACCACAGCGGGAGGGTGGAGGAGAGCAGTACTTC
>TRBJ1-4|-|TRBV5-8|TRBD1
CASSLGQGAEKLFF
TGTGCCAGCAGCTTGGGACAGGGGGCTGAAAAACTGTTTTTT
>TRBJ2-7|-|TRBV9|TRBD2
CASSVIAGDEQYF
TGTGCCAGCAGCGTCATAGCGGGAGACGAGCAGTACTTC
>TRBJ1-4|few|TRBV2|-
CASSERTATNEKLFF
TGTGCCAGCAGTGAGAGGACAGCAACTAATGAAAAACTGTTTTTT
>TRBJ2-6|once|TRBV5-4|TRBD2
CATGLAGATGANVLTF
TGTGCCACGGGACTAGCGGGAGCCACTGGGGCCAACGTCCTGACTTTC
>TRBJ2-7|-|TRBV5-1|TRBD2
CASSPAGPHYEQYF
TGCGCCAGCAGCCCAGCGGGACCCCACTACGAGCAGTACTTC
>TRBJ1-5|-|TRBV10-1|-
CASSEGDQPQHF
TGCGCCAGCAGTGAAGGGGATCAGCCCCAGCATTTT
>TRBJ1-5|-|TRBV29-1|-
CSVGGINQPQHF
TGCAGCGTTGGAGGGATCAATCAGCCCCAGCATTTT
>TRBJ2-5|-|TRBV9|TRBD2
CASSLGLAKETQYF
TGTGCCAGCAGCCTGGGACTAGCGAAAGAGACCCAGTACTTC
>TRBJ1-5|-|TRBV28|-
CASSPARNQPQHF
TGTGCCAGCAGTCCGGCCAGGAATCAGCCCCAGCATTTT
>TRBJ1-1|-|TRBV7-3|-
CASSWTVNTEAFF
TGTGCCAGCAGCTGGACAGTGAACACTGAAGCTTTCTTT
>TRBJ1-2|-|TRBV9|-
CASSGGGRANYGYTF
TGTGCCAGCAGCGGCGGGGGGAGGGCTAACTATGGCTACACCTTC
>TRBJ2-1|many|TRBV3-1/TRBV3-2|-
CASSPTGNEQFF
TGTGCCAGCAGCCCAACGGGAAATGAGCAGTTCTTC
>TRBJ1-1|few|TRBV10-3|-
CAISPNQDTEAFF
TGTGCCATCAGTCCTAACCAGGACACTGAAGCTTTCTTT
>TRBJ2-6|-|TRBV5-1|TRBD1
CASSPGGGFSGANVLTF
TGCGCCAGCAGCCCAGGGGGCGGTTTCTCTGGGGCCAACGTCCTGACTTTC
>TRBJ2-2|-|TRBV19|TRBD1
CASSISHRTGSEHRGAVF
TGTGCCAGTAGTATATCGCATAGGACAGGGTCCGAACACCGGGGAGCTGTTTTT
>TRBJ2-3|-|TRBV7-7|TRBD2
CASSPGTSGRSDTQYF
TGTGCCAGCAGCCCGGGGACTAGCGGGAGGTCGGATACGCAGTATTTT
>TRBJ1-5|-|TRBV2|-
CASNRQVHQPQHF
TGTGCCAGCAATCGGCAGGTCCATCAGCCCCAGCATTTT
>TRBJ2-2|-|TRBV27|TRBD1
CASSLMTGSAGELFF
TGTGCCAGCAGTTTAATGACAGGGAGCGCCGGGGAGCTGTTTTTT
>TRBJ1-1|-|TRBV29-1|TRBD1
CSAGQENTEAFF
TGCAGCGCGGGACAGGAGAACACTGAAGCTTTCTTT
>TRBJ1-3|-|TRBV7-9|-
CASSLAWEGISGNTIYF
TGTGCCAGCAGCTTAGCGTGGGAGGGCATCTCGGGAAACACCATATATTTT
>TRBJ1-5|-|TRBV5-1|TRBD1
CASSLEGQGNQPQHF
TGCGCCAGCAGCTTGGAGGGACAGGGCAATCAGCCCCAGCATTTT